The rows below give T cell receptor beta chains drawn from one sample of a study of radiation and T cells in renal cell carcinoma. Assay used: immunoSEQ multiplex PCR; TCRdb lists only in-frame clones, some missing. The sample consists of some 120,000 clones, 70% to 90% of them appearing once. The sample was blood, taken from a patient whose treatment included radiotherapy and nephrectomy. All receptors come from an older woman with renal cell carcinoma. Both conserved end residues are part of each CDR3. The D gene is left open where the match is weak. Where a row states a size, it is once, few, many or the class of an expanded clone; other rows omit it.

TRBJ2-4,TRBD1,NA,TRBV28,TGTGCCAGCCTGGGACAGGGCGGCATTCAGTACTTC,CASLGQGGIQYF
TRBJ2-5,TRBD1,once,TRBV7-2,TGTGCCAGCAGCGGGGACAGGGGATGGGGAGAGACCCAGTACTTC,CASSGDRGWGETQYF
TRBJ1-1,NA,NA,TRBV19,TGTGCCAGTAGCAACTCTATAGGAGGCGAACAGCTCTTT,CASSNSIGGEQLF
TRBJ2-6,NA,NA,TRBV30,TGTGCCTGGAGTGTACGAGTATCTGGGGCCAACGTCCTGACTTTC,CAWSVRVSGANVLTF
TRBJ1-5,NA,NA,TRBV27,TGTGCCAGCAGTACAGGGATGGGGCAGCCCCAGCATTTT,CASSTGMGQPQHF
TRBJ2-7,NA,NA,TRBV28,TGTGCCAGCAGGCGGCAGGGGGGAAACTCCTACGAGCAGTACTTC,CASRRQGGNSYEQYF
TRBJ1-2,TRBD1,NA,TRBV5-1,TGCGCCAGCAGCTTGGGCGCTGGACAGGGTCTCTATGGCTACACCTTC,CASSLGAGQGLYGYTF
TRBJ2-3,NA,once,TRBV7-3,TGTGCCAGCAGCCCGGGACTGCGAGCAGATACGCAGTATTTT,CASSPGLRADTQYF
TRBJ2-2,TRBD1,NA,TRBV7-9,TGTGCCAGCAGCACAGGGGCCCGGGCCGGGGAGCTGTTTTTT,CASSTGARAGELFF
TRBJ1-4,NA,NA,TRBV19,TGTGCCAGTAGTATTAGAGGGTTTGAAAAACTGTTTTTT,CASSIRGFEKLFF
TRBJ1-5,NA,NA,TRBV7-2,TGTGCCAGCAGCCTGGTATGGGGATCTGGGCAGCCCCAGCATTTT,CASSLVWGSGQPQHF
TRBJ2-1,NA,NA,TRBV11-2,TGTGCCAGCAGCTTAGAGGCGGCCGAGCAGTTCTTC,CASSLEAAEQFF
TRBJ2-7,TRBD2,NA,TRBV19,TGTGCCAGTAAAAGGACTAGCGGGGTCTCCTACGAGCAGTACTTC,CASKRTSGVSYEQYF
TRBJ2-1,TRBD2,NA,TRBV7-3,TGTGCCAGCAGCATAGCGGGGTCCAAGTACAATGAGCAGTTCTTC,CASSIAGSKYNEQFF
TRBJ1-1,NA,NA,TRBV6-6,TGTGCCAGCAGCCTTGAGGTCGGCACTGAAGCTTTCTTT,CASSLEVGTEAFF
TRBJ1-3,NA,NA,TRBV2,TGTGCCAGCAGTACTCGGGCAGGGACGACGAGAGAGTATTTT,CASSTRAGTTREYF
TRBJ2-3,TRBD2,NA,TRBV4-2,TGTGCCAGCAGCCAACGGAGCGGGGGGGCAGATACGCAGTATTTT,CASSQRSGGADTQYF
TRBJ2-6,NA,NA,TRBV28,TGTGCCAGCAGCGGACAGTCCGAAAGCTCTGGGGCCAACGTCCTGACTTTC,CASSGQSESSGANVLTF
TRBJ1-5,NA,NA,TRBV6-6,TGTGCCAGCAGTTATAAAAAACGAGGAAGCAATCAGCCCCAGCATTTT,CASSYKKRGSNQPQHF
TRBJ2-3,NA,NA,TRBV7-2,TGTGCCAGCAGCTTAGTTCCTAACACAGATACGCAGTATTTT,CASSLVPNTDTQYF
TRBJ1-3,TRBD1,NA,TRBV9,TGTGCCAGCAGCGATCGGGACAGCCAGGGAAACACCATATATTTT,CASSDRDSQGNTIYF
TRBJ1-4,NA,once,TRBV5-1,TGCGCCAGCAGCCGAACTAATGAAAAACTGTTTTTT,CASSRTNEKLFF
TRBJ2-7,TRBD1,NA,TRBV5-1,TGCGCCAGCAGCTTACCGACAGGGCGTGAGCAGTACTTC,CASSLPTGREQYF
TRBJ2-2,TRBD2,few,TRBV6-5,TGTGCCAGCAGTTCGGGAGGGATAGGCACCGGGGAGCTGTTTTTT,CASSSGGIGTGELFF
TRBJ2-3,NA,NA,TRBV14,TGTGCCAGCAGCCACACAGGGACAGATACGCAGTATTTT,CASSHTGTDTQYF
TRBJ2-1,TRBD2,NA,TRBV5-1,TGCGCCAGCAGCTTACTAGCGGGGACTTCATCGGGTGAGCAGTTCTTC,CASSLLAGTSSGEQFF
TRBJ2-2,NA,NA,TRBV19,TGTGCCAGTGGAGTTAGAGCGGACACCGGGGAGCTGTTTTTT,CASGVRADTGELFF
TRBJ2-5,TRBD2,NA,TRBV9,TGTGCCAGCAGCCTAGCGGGGGGGCTGAACGGAGAGACCCAGTACTTC,CASSLAGGLNGETQYF
TRBJ2-1,NA,once,TRBV9,TGTGCCAGCAGACCCAGGGTAGGCTCCTACAATGAGCAGTTCTTC,CASRPRVGSYNEQFF
TRBJ2-7,NA,once,TRBV9,TGTGCCAGCAGCGTAGGGACCGGGGCAAACTACGAGCAGTACTTC,CASSVGTGANYEQYF
TRBJ2-7,TRBD1,NA,TRBV6-6,TGTGCCAGCAGCTTAACAGGGGTCGAGCAGTACTTC,CASSLTGVEQYF
TRBJ2-7,NA,NA,TRBV28,TGTGCCAGTACGCCGGACAGCTACGAGCAGTACTTC,CASTPDSYEQYF
TRBJ1-1,NA,few,TRBV2,TGTGCCAGCAGCATAACAGGGAACACTGAAGCTTTCTTT,CASSITGNTEAFF
TRBJ1-2,NA,few,TRBV19,TGTGCCAGTAGTATCTCCAGAGCTAACTATGGCTACACCTTC,CASSISRANYGYTF
TRBJ2-2,NA,NA,TRBV30,TGTGCCTGGAGTAAAAAGGGGACCGGGGAGCTGTTTTTT,CAWSKKGTGELFF
TRBJ1-5,NA,NA,TRBV30,TGTGCCTGGAGTGGGGCTAGCAATCAGCCCCAGCATTTT,CAWSGASNQPQHF
TRBJ1-6,NA,NA,TRBV30,TGTGCCTGGAGCCATACCCCCGTATTCACCTATAATTCACCCCTCCACTTT,CAWSHTPVFTYNSPLHF
TRBJ2-7,NA,NA,TRBV11-1,TGTGCCAGCAGCTTAGCTCCCGGAAGCTCCTACGAGCAGTACTTC,CASSLAPGSSYEQYF
TRBJ1-2,TRBD1,NA,TRBV4-2,TGTGCCAGCAGCCAGTTGGGACAGAACTATGGCTACACCTTC,CASSQLGQNYGYTF
TRBJ2-1,TRBD1,NA,TRBV6-4,TGTGCCAGCAGTGTCGGACAGGGGGGCAATGAGCAGTTCTTC,CASSVGQGGNEQFF
TRBJ1-2,NA,NA,TRBV7-2,TGTGCCAGCAGCTTAGAATCGACAGGAAGAGGCTACACCTTC,CASSLESTGRGYTF
TRBJ1-1,NA,few,TRBV10-3,TGTGCCATCAGTGTTGGGGGGGCAACTGAAGCTTTCTTT,CAISVGGATEAFF
TRBJ1-5,NA,NA,TRBV28,TGTGCCAGCAGTTTAGCGGGGGGTTTGCGACCCCAGCATTTT,CASSLAGGLRPQHF
TRBJ2-3,NA,once,TRBV7-2,TGTGCCAGCAGCCCCCGCCTTCGCACAGATACGCAGTATTTT,CASSPRLRTDTQYF
TRBJ1-2,NA,NA,TRBV27,TGTGCCAGCACGGGTGGGACTCCACCCTATGGCTACACCTTC,CASTGGTPPYGYTF
TRBJ1-1,NA,NA,TRBV6-5,TGTGCCAGCAGTCCGCAGGGGAACACTGAAGCTTTCTTT,CASSPQGNTEAFF
TRBJ1-3,NA,few,TRBV7-6,TGTGCCAGCCGCGACGACTCTGGAAACACCATATATTTT,CASRDDSGNTIYF
TRBJ2-5,TRBD1,NA,TRBV5-4,TGTGCCAGCAGCTCAACGAACCTCAAGCAGGGGGCGGAGGAGACCCAGTACTTC,CASSSTNLKQGAEETQYF
TRBJ2-2,NA,NA,TRBV5-1,TGCGCCAGCAGCTCGGACAGTCCGAACACCGGGGAGCTGTTTTTT,CASSSDSPNTGELFF